These 18 T cell receptor beta chains came from one sample sequenced in a study of beta chain features in type 1 diabetes. Expressed TCRB transcripts were sequenced, since all the RNA that had been isolated was reverse transcribed. Generated by immunoSEQ multiplex PCR, the TCRdb table keeps only in-frame clones and is missing some. The repertoire includes some 700,000 clones, 10% to 15% of them detected once, and about 0.02% sits in the top ten. Antigen specificity for these receptors is unknown. Study-wide findings and caveats: A moderate, significant TCRB CDR3 shortening appeared in type 1 diabetes across four CD4+ subsets.

Sequenced material: naive CD4+ T cells from blood. The receptors derive from a man younger than 30 with type 1 diabetes.

This clone occurred a few times. An end of the junction does not agree with germline; a read error may underlie this. V and J are TRBV18 and TRBJ2-5; D perhaps matches TRBD1 (6 bases). Germline V gene lookup returns CDR1 KGHSH and CDR2 LQKENI. There are 14 residues in the CDR3. CDR3 nucleotide sequence: TGTGCCAGCTCGCCACGGGACAACCAAGAGACCCAGTACTTC. Its translation is CASSPRDNQETQYF.

This chain links TRBV14 with TRBJ1-1, with D unclear. In germline, CDR1 is SGHDN, CDR2 FVKESK. This CDR3 comprises 16 residues. Trimming took off 0 bases at V and 3 bases at J, with 14 bases between the two ends. CDR3 coding DNA: TGTGCCAGCAGCCAAGATTCCTGGACTGGGGACACTGAAGCTTTCTTT. Protein: CASSQDSWTGDTEAFF.

The chain uses TRBV5-4 and TRBJ2-2, with 7 nucleotides matching TRBD2. The CDR3 has 15 amino acids. The germline gives CDR1 SGHNT, CDR2 YYREEE (reference sequence). The trim removed 4 bases at V and 0 bases at J, leaving 3 bases unmatched. The CDR3, as DNA: TGTGCCAGCAGCCGGGACTACACGAACACCGGGGAGCTGTTTTTT. Amino acid sequence: CASSRDYTNTGELFF.

This clone was counted between two and nine times. The gene calls are TRBV6-5 and TRBJ1-6; 8 bases are shared with TRBD1. Trimming at V came to 6 bases and at J to 9 bases, leaving 7 bases not matched to a gene. The CDR3 sequence is 14 residues long. Looked up from germline, CDR1 is MNHEY and CDR2 is SVGAGI. For the CDR3, the DNA is TGTGCCAGCAGCTTACAGGGGGAATCTTCACCCCTCCACTTT. This translates into CASSLQGESSPLHF.

V usage is TRBV11-3 and J usage is TRBJ1-2; the D is unclear. Germline-derived CDR1 and CDR2 are SGHNT and YENEEA. Trimming left V 3 bases short and J 8 bases short, with 10 bases between. The CDR3 runs to 12 residues. In DNA form, the CDR3 reads TGTGCCAGCAGCTTGGAGGCCCGCGGCTACACCTTC. Protein product: CASSLEARGYTF.

This clone occurred a few times. This chain joins TRBV6-5 and TRBJ1-3; TRBD1 aligns across 9 bases. With 7 bases clipped from V and 1 base from J, the junction kept 5 bases outside the gene matches. The CDR3 is 15 amino acids. Germline loops: CDR1 MNHEY, CDR2 SVGAGI. CDR3 amino acids: CASKQGASSGNTIYF. The CDR3 nucleotides read TGTGCCAGCAAACAGGGGGCCAGTTCTGGAAACACCATATATTTT.

This clone was counted only a few times. The V and J genes are TRBV30 and TRBJ1-1; D gene ambiguous. The V gene's germline CDR1 is GTSNPN and CDR2 SVGIG (reference sequence). This CDR3 contains 13 residues. V lost 4 bases and J 0 bases, leaving 9 bases between the germline ends. For the CDR3, the DNA is TGTGCCTGGACCCCCAGCTTGAACACTGAAGCTTTCTTT. As protein: CAWTPSLNTEAFF.

The chain combines TRBV30 with TRBJ1-1; no clear D gene. Germline-derived CDR1 and CDR2 are GTSNPN and SVGIG (reference sequence). The CDR3 length is 10 residues. With 7 bases removed from V and 4 bases from J, the gap between germline ends came to 7 bases. The CDR3 DNA reads as TGTGCCTCGACTGTCACTGAAGCTTTCTTT. Encoded protein: CASTVTEAFF.

The chain combines TRBV2 with TRBJ2-1; 12 bases match TRBD2. Germline V gives CDR1 SNHLY, CDR2 FYNNEI. This CDR3 region has 14 residues. The V segment lost 4 bases and the J segment 6 bases; nucleotides outside the gene matches: 1. As DNA, the CDR3 is TGTGCCAGCAGTGGACTAGCGGGGGCCAATGAGCAGTTCTTC. This translates into CASSGLAGANEQFF. The full variable domain, rest sourced from reference TRBV2 and TRBJ2-1, is EPEVTQTPSHQVTQMGQEVILRCVPISNHLYFYWYRQILGQKVEFLVSFYNNEISEKSEIFDDQFSVERPDGSNFTLKIRSTKLEDSAMYFCASSGLAGANEQFFGPGTRLTVL.

This clone was seen a few times. V gene TRBV29-1 combines with J gene TRBJ1-6; D unclear. There are 14 residues in the CDR3. CDR1 is SQVTM and CDR2 is ANQGSEA in the germline V gene. Deletions cut 3 bases from V and 0 bases from J, with 6 bases between. The CDR3 coding sequence is TGCAGCGTTGATGGAAGCTCCTATAATTCACCCCTCCACTTT. Residues: CSVDGSSYNSPLHF. Complete variable domain (other parts from reference TRBV29-1 and TRBJ1-6): SAVISQKPSRDICQRGTSLTIQCQVDSQVTMMFWYRQQPGQSLTLIATANQGSEATYESGFVIDKFPISRPNLTFSTLTVSNMSPEDSSIYLCSVDGSSYNSPLHFGNGTRLTVT.

This clone was observed a few times. This rearrangement joins TRBV4-2 to TRBJ2-1; unclear D gene. Trimming left V 1 base short and J 5 bases short, with 9 bases between. The CDR3 covers 14 residues. CDR1 and CDR2 from the germline V gene are LGHNA and YNFKEQ. CDR3 sequence (DNA): TGTGCCAGCAGCCAAGGTCAGGAACACAATGAGCAGTTCTTC. Residues: CASSQGQEHNEQFF.

This clone has just a few counts. The chain uses TRBV6-1 and TRBJ2-3, with 10 bases aligning to TRBD2. The CDR3 spans 15 residues. J gave up 5 bases and V 0 bases, and 2 bases lay outside the gene matches. Germline V gene sequence: CDR1 MNHNS, CDR2 SASEGT. CDR3 nucleotide sequence: TGTGCCAGCAGTGAAGCGGTAGCGGGGGGAGATACGCAGTATTTT. This codes for CASSEAVAGGDTQYF.

The chain links TRBV6-5 to TRBJ1-5, with D unclear. Germline values: CDR1 MNHEY, CDR2 SVGAGI. The CDR3 totals 14 residues. The V end lost 4 bases, the J end lost 6 bases, and 13 bases lay between the germline ends. The CDR3 reads CASSSVGSAQPQHF. The CDR3 DNA reads as TGTGCCAGCAGTTCTGTAGGGTCCGCTCAGCCCCAGCATTTT.

This chain uses TRBV19 with TRBJ1-5; 7 bases fit TRBD1. Germline V lookup: CDR1 LNHDA, CDR2 SQIVND (reference sequence). The ends lost 5 bases at V and 0 bases at J; junction bases unmatched: 4. The CDR3 has 15 residues. CDR3 sequence reads: CASSREGASNQPQHF. In DNA form, the CDR3 reads TGTGCCAGTAGTCGGGAGGGGGCTAGCAATCAGCCCCAGCATTTT.

In its sample, this clone was seen a few times. The chain combines TRBV18 with TRBJ2-6; 10 bases map to TRBD1. V dropped 5 bases and J dropped 2; count of bases not matched to a gene: 3. CDR1 KGHSH and CDR2 LQKENI come from the germline V gene. CDR3 length: 16 residues. Here the CDR3 DNA reads TGTGCCAGCTCAAGACAGGGGGCGACTGGGGCCAACGTCCTGACTTTC. As protein: CASSRQGATGANVLTF.

The chain couples TRBV5-1 to TRBJ2-3; weak D call: TRBD2 (6 bases). This CDR3 comprises 13 residues. Trimming left V 5 bases short and J 1 base short, with 8 bases between. Germline CDR1 reads SGHRS; CDR2 reads YFSETQ. DNA for the CDR3: TGCGCCAGCAGGGACTACCGCACAGATACGCAGTATTTT. It codes for CASRDYRTDTQYF.

This rearrangement joins TRBV9 to TRBJ1-6, with D unclear. The V end lost 0 bases, the J end lost 5 bases, and 9 bases lay between the germline ends. The CDR3 contains 15 residues. Germline assignment: CDR1 SGDLS and CDR2 YYNGEE. The CDR3 bases are TGTGCCAGCAGCGTAGCCCCGGGGAATAATTCACCCCTCCACTTT. It translates to CASSVAPGNNSPLHF.

This clone was seen a few times. The chain carries TRBV30 and TRBJ2-1, with 10 bases matching TRBD1. V gave up 3 bases and J gave up 4 bases; unmatched junction bases: 18. The germline V gene encodes CDR1 GTSNPN and CDR2 SVGIG (reference sequence). The CDR3 length is 19 residues. The CDR3 sequence: CAWRILGTGVGVRYNEQFF. The CDR3 region has the DNA TGTGCCTGGAGGATACTAGGGACAGGGGTCGGGGTCCGTTACAATGAGCAGTTCTTC.